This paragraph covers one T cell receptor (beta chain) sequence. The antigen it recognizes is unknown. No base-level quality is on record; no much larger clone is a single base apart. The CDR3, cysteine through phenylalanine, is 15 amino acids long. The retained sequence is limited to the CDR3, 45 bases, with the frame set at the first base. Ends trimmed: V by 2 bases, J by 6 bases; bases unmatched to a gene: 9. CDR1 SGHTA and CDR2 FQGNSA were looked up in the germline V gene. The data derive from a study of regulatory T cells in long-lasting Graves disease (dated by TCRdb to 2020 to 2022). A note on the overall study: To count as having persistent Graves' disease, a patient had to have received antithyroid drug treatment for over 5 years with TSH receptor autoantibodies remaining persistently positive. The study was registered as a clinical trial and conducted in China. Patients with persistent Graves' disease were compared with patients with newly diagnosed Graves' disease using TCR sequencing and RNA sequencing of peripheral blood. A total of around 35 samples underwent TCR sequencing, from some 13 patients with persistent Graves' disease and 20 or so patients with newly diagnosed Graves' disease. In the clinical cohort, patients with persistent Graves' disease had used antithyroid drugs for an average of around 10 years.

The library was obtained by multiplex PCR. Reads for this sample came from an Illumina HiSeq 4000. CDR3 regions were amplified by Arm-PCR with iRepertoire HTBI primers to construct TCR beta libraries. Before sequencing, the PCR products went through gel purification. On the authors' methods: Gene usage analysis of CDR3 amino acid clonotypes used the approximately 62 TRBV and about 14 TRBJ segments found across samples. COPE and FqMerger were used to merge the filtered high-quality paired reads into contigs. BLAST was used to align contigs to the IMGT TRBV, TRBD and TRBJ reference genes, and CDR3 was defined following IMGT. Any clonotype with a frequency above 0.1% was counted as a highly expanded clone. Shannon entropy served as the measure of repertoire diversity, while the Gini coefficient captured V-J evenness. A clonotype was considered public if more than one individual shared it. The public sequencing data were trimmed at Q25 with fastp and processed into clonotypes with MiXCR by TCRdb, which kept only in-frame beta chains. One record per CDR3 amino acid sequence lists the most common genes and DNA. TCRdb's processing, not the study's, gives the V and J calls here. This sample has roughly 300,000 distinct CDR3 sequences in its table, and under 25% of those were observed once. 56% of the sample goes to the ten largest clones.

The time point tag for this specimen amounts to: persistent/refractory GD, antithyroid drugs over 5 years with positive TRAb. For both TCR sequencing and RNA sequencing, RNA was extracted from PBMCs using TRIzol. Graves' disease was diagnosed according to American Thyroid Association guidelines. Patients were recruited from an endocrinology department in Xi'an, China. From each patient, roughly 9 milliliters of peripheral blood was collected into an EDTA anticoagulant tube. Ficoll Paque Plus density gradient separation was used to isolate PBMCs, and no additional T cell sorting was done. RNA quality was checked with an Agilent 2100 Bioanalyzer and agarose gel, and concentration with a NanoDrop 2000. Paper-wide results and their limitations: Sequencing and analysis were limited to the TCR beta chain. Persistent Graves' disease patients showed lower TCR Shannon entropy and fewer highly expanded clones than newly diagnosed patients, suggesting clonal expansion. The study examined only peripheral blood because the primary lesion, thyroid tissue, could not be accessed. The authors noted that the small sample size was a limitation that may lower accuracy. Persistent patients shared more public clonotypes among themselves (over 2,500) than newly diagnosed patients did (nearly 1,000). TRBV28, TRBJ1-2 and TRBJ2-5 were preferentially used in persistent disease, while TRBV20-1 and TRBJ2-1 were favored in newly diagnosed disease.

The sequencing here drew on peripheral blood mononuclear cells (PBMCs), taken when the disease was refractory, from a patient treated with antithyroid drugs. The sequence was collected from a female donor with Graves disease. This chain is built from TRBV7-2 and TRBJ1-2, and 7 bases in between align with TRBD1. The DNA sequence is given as TGTGCCAGCAGCTTAACGTCCACCACAGGGGATGGCTACACCTTC. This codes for CASSLTSTTGDGYTF.